This TCR beta chain was sequenced in a study of control samples from healthy donors and cancer patients. Assay used: immunoSEQ multiplex PCR; TCRdb lists only in-frame clones, some missing. The sample yields roughly 120,000 clones, about 88% seen once. The CDR3 runs 13 residues. The V end was cut by 0 bases, the J end by 8 bases, with 8 bases between. The V gene's germline CDR1 is MNHEY and CDR2 SMNVEV (reference sequence). The clonotype originates from a man in his fifties in good health. Sequencing used blood. The chain recombines TRBV27 with TRBJ1-5, with D hard to call. The CDR3 nucleotides read TGTGCCAGCAGTTTATCCGAGGGTAAGCCCCAGCATTTT. It translates to CASSLSEGKPQHF.